This entry is about one T cell receptor beta chain. What it binds is unknown. Deletions cut 0 bases from V and 2 bases from J, with 7 bases between. Germline V gene sequence: CDR1 SGHRS, CDR2 YFSETQ. The CDR3 runs 14 residues. TCRdb's table, derived via immunoSEQ multiplex PCR, lists solely in-frame clones and lacks some. Found here are around 90,000 clones, over 60% of them singletons; the top ten hold 19%. This sample stems from a study of T cells in localized non-small cell lung cancer. Whole-study findings and limits: Uninvolved adjacent lung showed peak T cell clonality, exceeding tumor.

The receptor comes from a man aged 40 to 70 with stage II squamous cell lung carcinoma. The material sequenced was PBMCs, taken before any cancer treatment. This sequence joins TRBV5-1 and TRBJ2-3; D not certain. The CDR3 bases are TGCGCCAGCAGCTTGGGACAACACACAGATACGCAGTATTTT. It translates to CASSLGQHTDTQYF.